This T cell receptor (beta chain) is drawn from a study of Ad26.COV2.S vaccination and SARS-CoV-2 variants. At the level of the study: Dosing was one shot or two shots 56 days apart.

Details on this clone: Its matching antigen is unknown.

Clones were sequenced by immunoSEQ multiplex PCR, and TCRdb holds only the in-frame ones, with some missing. The sample lists more than 300,000 clones; around four fifths were seen once. The CDR3 extends over 13 amino acids. CDR1 is WSHSY and CDR2 is SAAADI in the germline V gene. The junction had 2 bases not matched to a gene; V was cut back by 7 bases and J by 0 bases. Stated treatment: 15 to 20 received Ad26.COV2.S at low or high dose, single or two shots; roughly five received placebo; per-sample allocation not given. Sampling happened 63 days after the first vaccine or placebo injection. Built on an Ad26 vector, the vaccine expressed Wuhan-strain SARS-CoV-2 spike. Whole-study findings and limits: Vaccinees reportedly had broad spike-specific CD8+ and CD4+ T cell responses. Non-spike TCR breadth was similar in vaccine and placebo recipients.

The starting material was peripheral blood, obtained in a trial of Ad26.COV2.S vaccine versus placebo. The chain uses TRBV10-2 and TRBJ1-1; 7 bases fit TRBD1. This receptor was obtained from a person aged 18-65 years who received the Ad26.COV2.S COVID-19 vaccine or a placebo. The chain's CDR3 is CASNDRVNTEAFF. Here the CDR3 DNA reads TGCGCCAGCAACGACAGGGTGAACACTGAAGCTTTCTTT.